Following are 17 T cell receptor beta chains from one sample sequenced in a study of early T cells in non-severe SARS-CoV-2 infection. TCRdb redid the calling of the 5' RACE reads with MiXCR, one entry per CDR3 protein. The sample holds 80,000 to 95,000 distinct CDR3 sequences, roughly 17% seen once. Sequenced material: whole blood, taken at baseline. The origin of the receptors is an adult who was a healthcare worker with PCR-confirmed SARS-CoV-2 infection or an uninfected control (not recorded which).

The V gene is TRBV4-3, the J gene TRBJ2-1; D is unresolved. The CDR3 consists of 16 residues. Germline V lookup: CDR1 LGHNA, CDR2 YSLEER. Trimming removed 0 bases from V and 0 bases from J, with 9 bases in between. CDR3 nucleotides: TGCGCCAGCAGCCAAGATTATGCATTCTCCTACAATGAGCAGTTCTTC. This gives the protein CASSQDYAFSYNEQFF.

The chain links TRBV4-1 to TRBJ2-5; D not certain. The CDR3 runs to 13 residues. Germline lookup yields CDR1 MGHRA and CDR2 YSYEKL. V was trimmed by 0 bases and J by 8 bases, leaving 10 bases between them. Here the CDR3 DNA reads TGCGCCAGCAGCCAAGAGGAGTCCGGTACCCAGTACTTC. Amino acids: CASSQEESGTQYF.

The chain links TRBV23-1 to TRBJ2-1, with TRBD1 matching over 7 bases. TRBV23-1 is an ORF; its function is uncertain. J lost 2 bases, V lost 4 bases, and 8 bases had no gene match. This CDR3 has 16 residues. As DNA, the CDR3 is TGCGCCAGCAGTCCAACCTCGGGACAGACCTACAATGAGCAGTTCTTC. Its translation is CASSPTSGQTYNEQFF.

The CDR3 nucleotides read TGTGCCAGCAGCTTGTTTATGGGGGCAGATACGCAGTATTTT. This codes for CASSLFMGADTQYF. This chain connects TRBV5-6 to TRBJ2-3, with D tentatively TRBD1 or TRBD2 (5 bases each). Germline V lookup: CDR1 SGHDT, CDR2 YYEEEE. V was clipped by 1 base and J by 4 bases, with 10 bases between them. The CDR3 consists of 14 residues.

Many counts were recorded for this clonotype. This sequence joins TRBV18 and TRBJ2-3; the match to TRBD2 covers 8 bases. V was pared by 3 bases and J by 4 bases, with 12 bases of the junction left unmatched. Germline CDR1 KGHSH, CDR2 LQKENI. This CDR3 contains 17 residues. The CDR3 nucleotides read TGTGCCAGCTCACCGACCTTCCCGCCGGGACTAGCAGATACGCAGTATTTT. It translates to CASSPTFPPGLADTQYF.

The chain recombines TRBV3-1 with TRBJ1-2; D unresolved. V was cut by 4 bases and J by 4 bases, with 13 bases left in between. CDR1 and CDR2 from the germline V gene are LGHDT and YNNKEL (reference sequence). This CDR3 comprises 14 residues. The CDR3 loop reads CASSPPPYSYGYTF. The CDR3 DNA reads TGTGCCAGCAGCCCTCCCCCGTACTCCTATGGCTACACCTTC. The full variable domain, in which reference TRBV3-1 and TRBJ1-2 provide the parts outside the CDR3, is DTAVSQTPKYLVTQMGNDKSIKCEQNLGHDTMYWYKQDSKKFLKIMFSYNNKELIINETVPNRFSPKSPDKAHLNLHINSLELGDSAVYFCASSPPPYSYGYTFGSGTRLTVV.

The chain carries TRBV20-1 and TRBJ2-1; TRBD1 agrees at 12 bases. The V gene's germline CDR1 is DFQATT and CDR2 SNEGSKA (reference sequence). The CDR3 is 13 residues long. Trimming at V came to 8 bases and at J to 5 bases, leaving 4 bases not matched to a gene. The CDR3 DNA reads TGCAGTCAGGGACAGGGGGCCCACAATGAGCAGTTCTTC. Translating it yields CSQGQGAHNEQFF.

This clonotype appeared a few times. This chain links TRBV6-6 with TRBJ2-7, with D possibly TRBD2 on 6 matching bases. Between the trimmed V and J ends, which lost 4 bases and 7 bases, there was a span of 11 bases. Germline CDR1 is MNHNY and CDR2 is SVGAGI (reference sequence). CDR3 size: 12 residues. CDR3 sequence: CASSFRDFEQYF. The CDR3 bases are TGTGCCAGCAGTTTTCGGGACTTTGAGCAGTACTTC.

The chain carries TRBV7-9 and TRBJ2-3; 8 nucleotides align to TRBD2. The V gene end was trimmed by 5 bases and the J gene end by 5 bases; junction bases not matched to a gene: 9. CDR1 SEHNR and CDR2 FQNEAQ come from the germline V gene (reference sequence). The CDR3 spans 15 residues. The CDR3 here is CASSPGKRGKDTQYF. In DNA, the CDR3 is TGTGCCAGCAGCCCGGGCAAGCGGGGGAAAGATACGCAGTATTTT.

In its sample, this clonotype was seen many times. The chain combines TRBV11-1 with TRBJ2-7; no clear D. The V gene's germline CDR1 is SGHAT and CDR2 FQDESV (reference sequence). CDR3 length: 13 amino acids. V was clipped by 4 bases and J by 7 bases, with 14 bases between them. The CDR3 region has the DNA TGTGCCAGCAGCTCCGGGTCCGCCGGTGAGCAGTACTTC. It is translated as CASSSGSAGEQYF.

The V and J genes are TRBV28 and TRBJ2-3; TRBD2 is a possible D gene (5 bases). V was clipped by 6 bases and J by 4 bases, with 17 bases between them. The CDR3 runs 15 residues. Looked up from germline, CDR1 is MDHEN and CDR2 is SYDVKM. The CDR3 coding sequence is TGTGCCAGCAGAAGGGAGCGTTTTTTGTCAGATACGCAGTATTTT. Protein sequence: CASRRERFLSDTQYF. Full variable domain (remainder filled in from reference TRBV28 and TRBJ2-3): DVKVTQSSRYLVKRTGEKVFLECVQDMDHENMFWYRQDPGLGLRLIYFSYDVKMKEKGDIPEGYSVSREKKERFSLILESASTNQTSMYLCASRRERFLSDTQYFGPGTRLTVL.

This clonotype has only a few counts. The rearrangement links TRBV27 to TRBJ2-5, with a weak D call TRBD1 (5 bases). V lost 3 bases and J 1 base, leaving 6 bases between the germline ends. The CDR3 is made up of 13 amino acids. Germline V gene sequence: CDR1 MNHEY, CDR2 SMNVEV (reference sequence). Written as DNA, the CDR3 is TGTGCCAGCAGTTTCAGGGCCCAAGAGACCCAGTACTTC. It is translated as CASSFRAQETQYF.

This sequence joins TRBV7-6 and TRBJ2-7, with 8 bases matching TRBD2. The V gene's germline CDR1 is SGHVS and CDR2 FNYEAQ. This CDR3 region has 14 residues. V was clipped by 5 bases and J by 5 bases; unmatched bases: 8. This CDR3 reads CASSPSGSSDEQYF. CDR3 in DNA: TGTGCCAGCAGCCCCAGCGGGAGTAGCGACGAGCAGTACTTC.

The chain couples TRBV9 to TRBJ2-7, with 10 bases fitting TRBD1. The CDR3 length is 17 residues. Looked up from germline, CDR1 is SGDLS and CDR2 is YYNGEE. V dropped 3 bases and J dropped 4; count of bases not matched to a gene: 13. CDR3 amino acids: CASSAEGRQGALYEQYF. CDR3 nucleotides: TGTGCCAGCAGCGCCGAAGGAAGACAGGGGGCATTATACGAGCAGTACTTC.

About this clonotype: The CDR3 end shows no conserved phenylalanine or tryptophan, and so a read error is likely. The gene calls are TRBV28 and TRBJ2-7; D is unresolved. The germline CDR1 and CDR2 sequences are MDHEN and SYDVKM. V was clipped by 5 bases and J by 2 bases, with 7 bases between them. The CDR3 has 12 amino acids. CDR3 nucleotide sequence: TGTGCCAGCAGTCCGGATCCCTACGAGCAGTACTCC. Its translation is CASSPDPYEQYS.

This rearrangement joins TRBV2 to TRBJ1-1, with D unclear. CDR1 is SNHLY, CDR2 FYNNEI, per germline. Trimming removed 3 bases at V and 5 bases at J, with 19 bases between. This CDR3 spans 16 amino acids. The CDR3 is CASSDPPQAVGTEAFF. CDR3 DNA: TGTGCCAGCAGTGATCCCCCACAAGCCGTGGGTACTGAAGCTTTCTTT. The whole variable domain, remainder taken from reference TRBV2 and TRBJ1-1, is EPEVTQTPSHQVTQMGQEVILRCVPISNHLYFYWYRQILGQKVEFLVSFYNNEISEKSEIFDDQFSVERPDGSNFTLKIRSTKLEDSAMYFCASSDPPQAVGTEAFFGQGTRLTVV.

This clonotype was found a few times. V is TRBV6-2 or TRBV6-3 and J is TRBJ2-7; 8 positions match TRBD2. This CDR3 is 15 amino acids long. Trimming removed 6 bases from V and 0 bases from J; junction bases left unmatched: 7. Germline V gene sequence: CDR1 MNHEY, CDR2 SVGEGT. The CDR3 is CASRRSGSPSYEQYF. The CDR3 DNA follows: TGTGCCAGCAGAAGAAGCGGGAGCCCCTCCTACGAGCAGTACTTC.